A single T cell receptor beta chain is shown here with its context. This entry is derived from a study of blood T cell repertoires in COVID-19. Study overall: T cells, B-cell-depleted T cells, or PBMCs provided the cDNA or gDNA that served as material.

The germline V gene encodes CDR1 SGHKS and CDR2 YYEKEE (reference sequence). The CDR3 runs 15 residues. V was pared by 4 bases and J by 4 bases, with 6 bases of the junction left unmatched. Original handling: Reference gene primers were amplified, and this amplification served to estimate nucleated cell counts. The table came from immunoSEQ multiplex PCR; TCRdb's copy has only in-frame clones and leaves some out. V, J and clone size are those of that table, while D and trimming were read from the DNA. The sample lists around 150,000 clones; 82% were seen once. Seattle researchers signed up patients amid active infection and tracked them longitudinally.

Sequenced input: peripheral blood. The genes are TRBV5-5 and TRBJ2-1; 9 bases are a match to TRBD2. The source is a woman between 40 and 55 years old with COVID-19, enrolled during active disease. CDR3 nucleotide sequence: TGTGCCAGCAGCCCTGCGGGGGGGGCGTACAATGAGCAGTTCTTC. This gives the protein CASSPAGGAYNEQFF.